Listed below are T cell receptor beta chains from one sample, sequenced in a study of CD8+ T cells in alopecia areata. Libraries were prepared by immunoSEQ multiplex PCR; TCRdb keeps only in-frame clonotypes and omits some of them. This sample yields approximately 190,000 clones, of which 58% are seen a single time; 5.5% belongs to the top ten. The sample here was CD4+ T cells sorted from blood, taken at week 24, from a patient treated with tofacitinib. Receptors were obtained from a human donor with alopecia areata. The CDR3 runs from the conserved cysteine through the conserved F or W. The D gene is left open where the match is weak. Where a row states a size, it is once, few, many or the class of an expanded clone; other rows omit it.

cdr3_aa: CSAVPSVEQYF
cdr3_nt: TGCAGTGCTGTCCCTTCAGTCGAGCAGTACTTC
v_call: TRBV20-1
clone_size: -
d_call: -
j_call: TRBJ2-7

cdr3_aa: CAWKVGGSYEQYF
cdr3_nt: TGTGCCTGGAAGGTTGGAGGGTCCTACGAGCAGTACTTC
v_call: TRBV30
clone_size: -
d_call: -
j_call: TRBJ2-7

cdr3_aa: CASSPSGNYGYTF
cdr3_nt: TGCGCCAGCAGCCCCAGTGGTAACTATGGCTACACCTTC
v_call: TRBV4-1
clone_size: -
d_call: -
j_call: TRBJ1-2

cdr3_aa: CASSLDTGQETQYF
cdr3_nt: TGTGCCAGCAGCTTAGACACAGGACAAGAGACCCAGTACTTC
v_call: TRBV11-2
clone_size: -
d_call: -
j_call: TRBJ2-5

cdr3_aa: CASRWRGGTDTQYF
cdr3_nt: TGTGCCAGCAGGTGGCGGGGGGGTACAGATACGCAGTATTTT
v_call: TRBV7-2
clone_size: few
d_call: TRBD2
j_call: TRBJ2-3

cdr3_aa: CASSGLAGEDETQYF
cdr3_nt: TGTGCCAGCAGTGGACTAGCGGGAGAAGACGAGACCCAGTACTTC
v_call: TRBV2
clone_size: -
d_call: TRBD2
j_call: TRBJ2-5

cdr3_aa: CSVEVRTF
cdr3_nt: TGCAGCGTTGAAGTCCGGACCTTC
v_call: TRBV29-1
clone_size: few
d_call: -
j_call: TRBJ1-2

cdr3_aa: CSVVTGATEAFF
cdr3_nt: TGCAGCGTAGTTACAGGGGCCACTGAAGCTTTCTTT
v_call: TRBV29-1
clone_size: -
d_call: TRBD1
j_call: TRBJ1-1

cdr3_aa: CASSPLWGQGFHGYTF
cdr3_nt: TGTGCCAGCAGCCCTCTTTGGGGACAGGGGTTTCATGGCTACACCTTC
v_call: TRBV7-9
clone_size: -
d_call: TRBD1
j_call: TRBJ1-2

cdr3_aa: CASSSTGSNQPQHF
cdr3_nt: TGTGCCAGCAGTTCAACAGGGAGCAATCAGCCCCAGCATTTT
v_call: TRBV28
clone_size: few
d_call: -
j_call: TRBJ1-5

cdr3_aa: CASSPIAGVVNEQFF
cdr3_nt: TGTGCCAGCAGCCCGATAGCGGGAGTAGTCAATGAGCAGTTCTTC
v_call: TRBV28
clone_size: few
d_call: TRBD2
j_call: TRBJ2-1

cdr3_aa: CAWSLTSVYGYTF
cdr3_nt: TGTGCCTGGAGTTTGACGTCGGTCTATGGCTACACCTTC
v_call: TRBV30
clone_size: -
d_call: -
j_call: TRBJ1-2

cdr3_aa: CASSFAGGPYEQYF
cdr3_nt: TGTGCCAGCAGTTTTGCGGGAGGGCCGTACGAGCAGTACTTC
v_call: TRBV28
clone_size: -
d_call: TRBD2
j_call: TRBJ2-7

cdr3_aa: CASSEFGSPGGYTF
cdr3_nt: TGTGCCAGCAGTGAATTCGGCAGCCCGGGAGGCTACACCTTC
v_call: TRBV25-1
clone_size: few
d_call: -
j_call: TRBJ1-2

cdr3_aa: CASSQDQIGQFF
cdr3_nt: TGTGCCAGCAGCCAAGATCAGATCGGGCAGTTCTTC
v_call: TRBV4-2
clone_size: -
d_call: -
j_call: TRBJ2-1

cdr3_aa: CASSFGRENIQYF
cdr3_nt: TGTGCCAGCAGCTTCGGTAGGGAAAACATTCAGTACTTC
v_call: TRBV7-2
clone_size: -
d_call: -
j_call: TRBJ2-4

cdr3_aa: CASSLAGTREAFF
cdr3_nt: TGTGCCAGCAGCTTAGCCGGGACAAGGGAAGCTTTCTTT
v_call: TRBV7-2
clone_size: once
d_call: -
j_call: TRBJ1-1

cdr3_aa: CSVEEHGSYEQYF
cdr3_nt: TGCAGCGTTGAAGAACATGGATCCTACGAGCAGTACTTC
v_call: TRBV29-1
clone_size: -
d_call: -
j_call: TRBJ2-7

cdr3_aa: CASSSPRQGRYEQYF
cdr3_nt: TGTGCCAGCAGCTCCCCCAGACAGGGAAGGTACGAGCAGTACTTC
v_call: TRBV5-6
clone_size: -
d_call: TRBD1
j_call: TRBJ2-7

cdr3_aa: CASSLGQGEGQYF
cdr3_nt: TGTGCCAGCAGCTTAGGGCAGGGCGAAGGGCAGTATTTT
v_call: TRBV7-2
clone_size: few
d_call: -
j_call: TRBJ2-3

cdr3_aa: CSVLRTGALGYTF
cdr3_nt: TGCAGCGTATTGAGGACAGGGGCACTTGGCTACACCTTC
v_call: TRBV29-1
clone_size: -
d_call: TRBD1
j_call: TRBJ1-2

cdr3_aa: CASSRETGNTIYF
cdr3_nt: TGTGCCAGCAGTAGGGAGACTGGAAACACCATATATTTT
v_call: TRBV6-5
clone_size: -
d_call: -
j_call: TRBJ1-3

cdr3_aa: CASSSPLGATNTEAFF
cdr3_nt: TGTGCCAGCAGTTCCCCCCTGGGAGCTACGAACACTGAAGCTTTCTTT
v_call: TRBV28
clone_size: few
d_call: -
j_call: TRBJ1-1

cdr3_aa: CSVSGTGTIPETFF
cdr3_nt: TGCAGCGTATCCGGGACAGGGACCATCCCTGAAACTTTCTTT
v_call: TRBV29-1
clone_size: -
d_call: TRBD1
j_call: TRBJ1-1

cdr3_aa: CASGRDGPYEQYF
cdr3_nt: TGTGCCAGCGGGCGGGACGGACCCTACGAGCAGTACTTC
v_call: TRBV27
clone_size: -
d_call: -
j_call: TRBJ2-7

cdr3_aa: CASSLAVGGTGGYTF
cdr3_nt: TGTGCCAGCAGCTTAGCCGTAGGGGGCACTGGTGGCTACACCTTC
v_call: TRBV11-2
clone_size: -
d_call: TRBD1
j_call: TRBJ1-2

cdr3_aa: CASSLAVTDTQYF
cdr3_nt: TGTGCCAGCAGCTTAGCCGTTACAGATACGCAGTATTTT
v_call: TRBV7-2
clone_size: few
d_call: -
j_call: TRBJ2-3

cdr3_aa: CASSHPAVGANVLTF
cdr3_nt: TGTGCCAGCAGCCATCCGGCGGTTGGGGCCAACGTCCTGACTTTC
v_call: TRBV5-6
clone_size: -
d_call: -
j_call: TRBJ2-6

cdr3_aa: CASSETSGTYEQYF
cdr3_nt: TGCGCCAGCAGCGAGACTAGCGGGACCTACGAGCAGTACTTC
v_call: TRBV5-1
clone_size: -
d_call: TRBD2
j_call: TRBJ2-7

cdr3_aa: CASSLGPASSYEQYF
cdr3_nt: TGTGCCAGCAGCCTAGGCCCAGCGAGCTCCTACGAGCAGTACTTC
v_call: TRBV7-2
clone_size: -
d_call: -
j_call: TRBJ2-7

cdr3_aa: CASSASIGGSYNEQFF
cdr3_nt: TGTGCCAGCAGCGCCTCCATTGGGGGATCCTACAATGAGCAGTTCTTC
v_call: TRBV9
clone_size: -
d_call: -
j_call: TRBJ2-1

cdr3_aa: CASSSTGTGTSTYNEQFF
cdr3_nt: TGCGCCAGCAGCTCCACCGGGACAGGGACCAGCACCTACAATGAGCAGTTCTTC
v_call: TRBV5-1
clone_size: -
d_call: TRBD1
j_call: TRBJ2-1

cdr3_aa: CASSYSASAEEEQYF
cdr3_nt: TGTGCCAGCAGTTACTCGGCTAGCGCGGAGGAAGAGCAGTACTTC
v_call: TRBV6-5
clone_size: -
d_call: -
j_call: TRBJ2-7